This TCR beta chain was identified in a study of monozygotic twins with inflammatory bowel disease. Overall study results and limits: The authors could not tell different T cell subtypes apart.

The study subjected TCRalpha and TCRbeta cDNA to two nested PCRs of around 15 and 9 cycles. TCRdb reprocessed the 5' RACE reads, keeping one entry per CDR3 protein, no DNA. The repertoire shows 330,000 or so distinct CDR3 sequences; the top ten hold roughly 2%. Looked up from germline, CDR1 is ENHRY and CDR2 is SYGVKD. CDR3 length: 16 residues. About this clonotype itself: Its cognate antigen is unknown.

Input material: blood. The genes are TRBV10-3 and TRBJ2-1; TCRdb calls TRBD1, which cannot be checked without DNA. The receptor was isolated from a human donor with ulcerative colitis or Crohn's disease, or a healthy co-twin of an affected twin (not recorded which). The CDR3 region is CAISEWGTGQGAEQFF.